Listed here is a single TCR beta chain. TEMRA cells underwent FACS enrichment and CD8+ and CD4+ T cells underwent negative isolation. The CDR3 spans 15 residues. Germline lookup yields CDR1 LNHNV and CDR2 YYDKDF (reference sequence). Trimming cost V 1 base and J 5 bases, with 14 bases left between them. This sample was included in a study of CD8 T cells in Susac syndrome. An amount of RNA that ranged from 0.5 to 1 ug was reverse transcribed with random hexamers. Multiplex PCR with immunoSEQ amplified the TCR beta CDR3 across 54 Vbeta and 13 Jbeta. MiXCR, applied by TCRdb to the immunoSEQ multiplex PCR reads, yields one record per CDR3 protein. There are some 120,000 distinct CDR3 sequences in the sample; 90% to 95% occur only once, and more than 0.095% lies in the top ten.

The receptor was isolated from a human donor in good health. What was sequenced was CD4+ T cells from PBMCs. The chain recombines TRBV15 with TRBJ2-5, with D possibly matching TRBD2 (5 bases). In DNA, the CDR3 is TGTGCCACCAGCAGAGCCCCCTCCGGGATGGAGACCCAGTACTTC. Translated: CATSRAPSGMETQYF. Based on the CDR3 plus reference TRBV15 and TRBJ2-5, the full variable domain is DAMVIQNPRYQVTQFGKPVTLSCSQTLNHNVMYWYQQKSSQAPKLLFHYYDKDFNNEADTPDNFQSRRPNTSFCFLDIRSPGLGDTAMYLCATSRAPSGMETQYFGPGTRLLVL.